A selection of T cell receptor beta chains follows, all from one sample in a study of beta chain features in type 1 diabetes. The data were produced by immunoSEQ multiplex PCR, yet TCRdb's version contains in-frame clones alone and is incomplete. The table lists over 700,000 clones, 15% to 20% of them singletons. The source material was naive CD4+ T cells from blood. The receptors here all came from a woman under 30 in good health. The CDR3 runs from the conserved cysteine through the conserved F or W. Each record gives: V gene, CDR3 length, clone size, J gene, D gene, CDR3 protein, CDR3 DNA. A D gene is named only where the DNA matches it firmly. Clone size is stated in some rows and not others, as once, few, many or a class when expanded.

TRBV9	16	-	TRBJ2-7	-	CASSVASSVSPYEQYF	TGTGCCAGCAGCGTAGCTAGTTCGGTCTCGCCCTACGAGCAGTACTTC
TRBV7-9	13	-	TRBJ1-2	TRBD1	CASNSGTGTSYTF	TGTGCCAGCAATTCCGGGACAGGGACGAGCTACACCTTC
TRBV28	17	few	TRBJ1-1	TRBD1	CASRLDRGTEFDTEAFF	TGTGCCAGCAGACTGGACAGGGGGACGGAGTTTGACACTGAAGCTTTCTTT
TRBV4-2	15	-	TRBJ2-7	-	CASSLAPNPTYEQYF	TGTGCCAGCAGTTTAGCACCGAACCCCACCTACGAGCAGTACTTC
TRBV7-2	16	-	TRBJ2-1	TRBD1	CASSKAGTGKVGEQFF	TGTGCCAGCAGCAAAGCCGGGACAGGGAAAGTGGGTGAGCAGTTCTTC
TRBV7-2	14	-	TRBJ2-1	-	CASSLQAGDNEQFF	TGTGCCAGCAGCTTACAGGCAGGGGACAATGAGCAGTTCTTC
TRBV6-1	13	-	TRBJ2-5	-	CASLGPWQETQYF	TGTGCCAGCTTGGGTCCATGGCAAGAGACCCAGTACTTC
TRBV7-2	14	few	TRBJ2-5	-	CASSKSGVGETQYF	TGTGCCAGCAGCAAGAGCGGAGTGGGGGAGACCCAGTACTTC
TRBV7-3	17	few	TRBJ2-5	TRBD1	CASSLNLGTARQETQYF	TGTGCCAGCAGCTTAAACTTGGGGACAGCACGCCAAGAGACCCAGTACTTC
TRBV9	15	-	TRBJ2-1	-	CASSPTGLDFNEQFF	TGTGCCAGCAGCCCCACGGGATTGGACTTCAATGAGCAGTTCTTC
TRBV14	12	few	TRBJ2-5	-	CASSQFQETQYF	TGTGCCAGCAGCCAGTTCCAAGAGACCCAGTACTTC
TRBV6-5	12	-	TRBJ1-4	-	CAIRSGSEKLFF	TGTGCCATCCGGTCTGGAAGCGAAAAACTGTTTTTT
TRBV25-1	16	-	TRBJ2-1	-	CASSEFVTPLYNEQFF	TGTGCCAGCAGTGAATTCGTGACACCTTTGTACAATGAGCAGTTCTTC
TRBV7-3	14	-	TRBJ2-2	TRBD1	CASSLGQRTGELFF	TGTGCCAGCAGCTTGGGACAGCGGACCGGGGAGCTGTTTTTT
TRBV6-5	16	-	TRBJ2-6	-	CASSYGGLSGANVLTF	TGTGCCAGCAGTTACGGAGGTCTCTCTGGGGCCAACGTCCTGACTTTC
TRBV23-1	18	few	TRBJ1-4	TRBD1	CASGGQNPKKATNEKLFF	TGCGCCAGCGGGGGACAGAACCCTAAAAAGGCAACTAATGAAAAACTGTTTTTT
TRBV27	14	-	TRBJ2-3	-	CASSLDDSTDTQYF	TGTGCCAGCAGTTTGGACGATAGCACAGATACGCAGTATTTT
TRBV5-1	14	-	TRBJ2-3	-	CASSLGGVSDTQYF	TGCGCCAGCAGCTTGGGAGGGGTGTCAGATACGCAGTATTTT
TRBV10-3	13	-	TRBJ2-2	-	CAITTGNTGELFF	TGTGCCATCACCACGGGAAACACCGGGGAGCTGTTTTTT
TRBV28	13	-	TRBJ2-7	-	CASSPRRAHEQYF	TGTGCCAGCAGTCCCCGGCGAGCCCACGAGCAGTACTTC
TRBV5-1	12	few	TRBJ2-7	-	CASSFLGNEQYF	TGCGCCAGCAGCTTTTTGGGTAACGAGCAGTACTTC
TRBV27	16	-	TRBJ2-2	TRBD2	CASSFPREGNTGELFF	TGTGCCAGCAGTTTCCCGAGGGAGGGGAACACCGGGGAGCTGTTTTTT
TRBV7-9	11	few	TRBJ2-7	-	CASSSRAEQYF	TGTGCCAGCAGCTCAAGAGCCGAGCAGTACTTC
TRBV13	15	-	TRBJ2-1	TRBD1	CASSLGQGTYNEQFF	TGTGCCAGCAGCTTAGGACAGGGGACATACAATGAGCAGTTCTTC
TRBV6-5	15	few	TRBJ2-1	-	CASSKLAGSYNEQFF	TGTGCCAGCAGTAAACTAGCAGGCTCCTACAATGAGCAGTTCTTC
TRBV28	15	-	TRBJ2-2	TRBD2	CASSSTSGMGGELFF	TGTGCCAGCAGTTCAACTAGCGGGATGGGCGGGGAGCTGTTTTTT
TRBV7-6	13	few	TRBJ2-3	-	CASSPGAADTQYF	TGTGCCAGCAGCCCCGGGGCTGCAGATACGCAGTATTTT
TRBV28	13	few	TRBJ2-5	-	CASSLGWLETQYF	TGTGCCAGCAGTTTAGGCTGGTTGGAGACCCAGTACTTC
TRBV2	10	few	TRBJ2-3	-	CASSLDTQYF	TGTGCCAGCAGTTTGGATACGCAGTATTTT
TRBV4-1	13	few	TRBJ2-7	-	CASSQETGYEQYF	TGCGCCAGCAGCCAAGAAACAGGCTACGAGCAGTACTTC
TRBV18	15	-	TRBJ2-3	TRBD2	CASSPPGLAGDTQYF	TGTGCCAGCTCACCTCCGGGACTAGCCGGAGATACGCAGTATTTT
TRBV28	18	few	TRBJ2-5	-	CASSLWRGHSGLQETQYF	TGTGCCAGCAGTTTATGGCGGGGGCATAGCGGGCTCCAAGAGACCCAGTACTTC
TRBV7-6	17	-	TRBJ2-7	TRBD2	CASSSGLAGVLGYEQYF	TGTGCCAGCAGCTCAGGACTAGCGGGAGTCCTAGGATACGAGCAGTACTTC
TRBV27	15	-	TRBJ2-1	-	CASSLDLGNYNEQFF	TGTGCCAGCAGTTTAGATCTAGGAAACTACAATGAGCAGTTCTTC
TRBV5-6	14	-	TRBJ2-5	-	CASSLEGWLGTQYF	TGTGCCAGCAGCTTGGAAGGGTGGCTCGGGACCCAGTACTTC
TRBV7-2	17	-	TRBJ2-7	TRBD2	CASSLGSGLAGGYEQYF	TGTGCCAGCAGCTTAGGATCGGGACTAGCGGGAGGCTACGAGCAGTACTTC
TRBV4-2	15	-	TRBJ2-7	-	CASSYSDSESYEQYF	TGTGCCAGCAGCTACAGCGACAGCGAGTCCTACGAGCAGTACTTC
TRBV7-9	16	-	TRBJ2-3	TRBD2	CASSLAGGSATDTQYF	TGTGCCAGCAGCTTGGCCGGCGGGAGCGCCACAGATACGCAGTATTTT
TRBV28	15	few	TRBJ1-3	TRBD1	CASSSQGANGNTIYF	TGTGCCAGCAGTTCTCAGGGGGCTAACGGAAACACCATATATTTT
TRBV18	14	few	TRBJ2-1	TRBD2	CASSYGLASNEQFF	TGTGCCAGCTCCTATGGACTAGCCTCCAATGAGCAGTTCTTC
TRBV10-3	15	-	TRBJ2-2	TRBD2	CATRTSGSNTGELFF	TGTGCCACACGGACTAGCGGGAGTAACACCGGGGAGCTGTTTTTT
TRBV4-1	14	-	TRBJ1-5	-	CASSGAPDNQPQHF	TGCGCCAGCAGCGGCGCGCCAGATAATCAGCCCCAGCATTTT
TRBV5-1	16	-	TRBJ2-1	TRBD2	CASSFLGLAGGDEQFF	TGCGCCAGCAGCTTCTTGGGACTAGCGGGAGGGGATGAGCAGTTCTTC
TRBV28	15	few	TRBJ2-7	TRBD2	CASIPAGAGGHEQYF	TGTGCCAGCATCCCCGCGGGAGCGGGAGGCCACGAGCAGTACTTC